This TCR beta chain was documented in a study of shared clonotypes between healthy human individuals. Turning to the study itself: The donor pool was made up of a couple of women and three men aged 18 to 49.

Terminally differentiated effector memory CD45RA+ cells were excluded by CCR7 positive selection of CD45RO-negative cells. Data came from immunoSEQ multiplex PCR; TCRdb stores just in-frame clones and leaves some out. The sample has 500,000 to 700,000 clones, approximately 95% seen once. J gave up 5 bases and V 4 bases, and 4 bases lay outside the gene matches. CDR3 size: 13 residues. Per the germline V gene, CDR1 is SGHKS and CDR2 is YYEKEE (reference sequence). This clonotype was sampled from a woman aged 25 to 39 in good health. Sequenced material: naive CD8+ T cells sorted from blood. J is TRBJ2-7 and V is TRBV5-5; TRBD1 aligns across 9 bases. The CDR3, as DNA: TGTGCCAGCAGCCCCTGGACAGGGGACGAGCAGTACTTC. Translating gives CASSPWTGDEQYF.